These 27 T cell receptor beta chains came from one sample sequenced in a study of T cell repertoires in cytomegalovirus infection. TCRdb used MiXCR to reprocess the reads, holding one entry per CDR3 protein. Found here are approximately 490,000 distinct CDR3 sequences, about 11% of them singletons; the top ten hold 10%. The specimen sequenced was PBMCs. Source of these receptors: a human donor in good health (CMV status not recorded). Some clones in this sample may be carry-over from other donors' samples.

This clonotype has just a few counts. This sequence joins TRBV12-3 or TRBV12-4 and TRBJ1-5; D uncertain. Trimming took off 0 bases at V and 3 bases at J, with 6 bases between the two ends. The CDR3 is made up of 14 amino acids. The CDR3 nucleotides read TGTGCCAGCAGTTTAGCAGGAATCAATCAGCCCCAGCATTTT. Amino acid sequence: CASSLAGINQPQHF.

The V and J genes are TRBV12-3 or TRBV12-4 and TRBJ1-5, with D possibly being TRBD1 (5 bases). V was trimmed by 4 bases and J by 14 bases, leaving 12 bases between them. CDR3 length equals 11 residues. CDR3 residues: CASSSGRNEHF. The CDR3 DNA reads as TGTGCCAGCAGTTCGGGACGTAATGAGCATTTT.

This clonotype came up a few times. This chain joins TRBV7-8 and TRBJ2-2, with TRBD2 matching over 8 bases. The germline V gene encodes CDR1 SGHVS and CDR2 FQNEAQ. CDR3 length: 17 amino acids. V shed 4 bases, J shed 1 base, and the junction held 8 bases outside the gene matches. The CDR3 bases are TGTGCCAGCAGCTCCCGAGGGAGCGGGGGGAACACCGGGGAGCTGTTTTTT. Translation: CASSSRGSGGNTGELFF. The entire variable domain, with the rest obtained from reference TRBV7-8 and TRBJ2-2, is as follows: GAGVSQSPRYKVAKRGQDVALRCDPISGHVSLFWYQQALGQGPEFLTYFQNEAQLDKSGLPSDRFFAERPEGSVSTLKIQRTQQEDSAVYLCASSSRGSGGNTGELFFGEGSRLTVL.

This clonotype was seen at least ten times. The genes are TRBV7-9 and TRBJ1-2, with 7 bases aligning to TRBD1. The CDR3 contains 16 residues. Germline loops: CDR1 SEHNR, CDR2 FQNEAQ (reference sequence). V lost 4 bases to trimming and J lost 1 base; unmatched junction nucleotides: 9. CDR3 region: CASSSAGTDLNYGYTF. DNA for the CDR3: TGTGCCAGCAGCTCCGCCGGGACAGACCTTAACTATGGCTACACCTTC.

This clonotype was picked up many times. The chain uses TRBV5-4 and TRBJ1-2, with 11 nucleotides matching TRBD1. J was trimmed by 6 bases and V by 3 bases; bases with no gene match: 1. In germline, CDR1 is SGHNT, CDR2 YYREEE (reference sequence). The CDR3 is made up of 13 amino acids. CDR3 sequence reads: CASSWGQGDGYTF. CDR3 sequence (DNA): TGTGCCAGCAGCTGGGGACAGGGGGATGGCTACACCTTC.

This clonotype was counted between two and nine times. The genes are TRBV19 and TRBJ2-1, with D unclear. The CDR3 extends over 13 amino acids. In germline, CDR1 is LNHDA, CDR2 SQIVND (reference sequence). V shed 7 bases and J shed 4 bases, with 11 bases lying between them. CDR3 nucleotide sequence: TGTGCCAGTACAAGTCACGGTTACAATGAGCAGTTCTTC. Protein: CASTSHGYNEQFF.

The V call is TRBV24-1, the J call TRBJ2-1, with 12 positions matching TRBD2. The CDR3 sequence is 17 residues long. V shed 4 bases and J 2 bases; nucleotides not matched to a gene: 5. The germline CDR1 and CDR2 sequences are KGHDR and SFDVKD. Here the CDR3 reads CATSDATSGRPYNEQFF. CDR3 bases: TGTGCCACCAGTGACGCCACTAGCGGGAGGCCCTACAATGAGCAGTTCTTC.

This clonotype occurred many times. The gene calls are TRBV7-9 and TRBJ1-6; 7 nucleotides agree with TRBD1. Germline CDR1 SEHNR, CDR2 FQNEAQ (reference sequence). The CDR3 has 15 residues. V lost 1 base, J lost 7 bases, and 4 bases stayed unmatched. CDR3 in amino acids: CASSLEQGVNSPLHF. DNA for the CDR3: TGTGCCAGCAGCTTAGAGCAGGGGGTGAATTCACCCCTCCACTTT.

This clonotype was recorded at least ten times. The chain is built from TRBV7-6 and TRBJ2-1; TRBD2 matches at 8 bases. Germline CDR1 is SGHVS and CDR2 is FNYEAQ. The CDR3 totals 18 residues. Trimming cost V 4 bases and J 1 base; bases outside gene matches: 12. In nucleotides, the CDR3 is TGTGCCAGCAGCTACCGAGCCATAGCGGGGCCGTCCTACAATGAGCAGTTCTTC. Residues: CASSYRAIAGPSYNEQFF.

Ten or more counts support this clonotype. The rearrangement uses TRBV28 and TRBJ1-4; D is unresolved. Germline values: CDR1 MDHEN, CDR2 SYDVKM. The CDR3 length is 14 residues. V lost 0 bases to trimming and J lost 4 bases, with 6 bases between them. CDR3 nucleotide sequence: TGTGCCAGCAGTTTATGGAAGGTTAATGAAAAACTGTTTTTT. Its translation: CASSLWKVNEKLFF.

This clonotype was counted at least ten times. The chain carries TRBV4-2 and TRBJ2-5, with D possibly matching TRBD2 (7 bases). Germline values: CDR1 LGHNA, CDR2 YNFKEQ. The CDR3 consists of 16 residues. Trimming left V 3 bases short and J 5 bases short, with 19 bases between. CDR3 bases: TGTGCCAGCAGCCAGGGAGGGGAGGGCAGGGGCGAGACCCAGTACTTC. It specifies CASSQGGEGRGETQYF.

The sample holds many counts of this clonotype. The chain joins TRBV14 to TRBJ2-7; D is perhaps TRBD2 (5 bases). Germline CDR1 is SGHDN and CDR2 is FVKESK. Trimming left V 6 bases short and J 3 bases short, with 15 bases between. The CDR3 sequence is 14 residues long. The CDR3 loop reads CASSPGSGYYEQYF. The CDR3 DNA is TGTGCCAGCAGTCCCGGGTCGGGATACTACGAGCAGTACTTC.

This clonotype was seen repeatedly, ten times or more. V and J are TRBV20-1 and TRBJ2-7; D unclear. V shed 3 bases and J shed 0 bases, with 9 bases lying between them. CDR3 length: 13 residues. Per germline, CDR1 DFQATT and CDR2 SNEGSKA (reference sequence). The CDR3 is CSARTPSSYEQYF. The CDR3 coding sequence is TGCAGTGCTAGGACCCCGAGCTCCTACGAGCAGTACTTC.

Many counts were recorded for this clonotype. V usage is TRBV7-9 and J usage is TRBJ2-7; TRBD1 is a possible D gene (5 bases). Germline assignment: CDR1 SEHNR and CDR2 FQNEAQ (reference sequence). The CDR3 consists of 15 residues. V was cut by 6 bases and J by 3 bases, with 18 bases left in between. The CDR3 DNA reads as TGTGCCAGCAGTCCATTCCGGACAATACTCTACGAGCAGTACTTC. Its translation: CASSPFRTILYEQYF.

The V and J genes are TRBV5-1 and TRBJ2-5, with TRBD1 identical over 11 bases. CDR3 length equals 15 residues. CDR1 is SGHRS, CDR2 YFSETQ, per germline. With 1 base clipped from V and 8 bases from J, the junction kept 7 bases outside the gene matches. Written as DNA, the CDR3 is TGCGCCAGCAGCTTGTTACCGGGACAGGGGGAAACCCAGTACTTC. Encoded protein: CASSLLPGQGETQYF.

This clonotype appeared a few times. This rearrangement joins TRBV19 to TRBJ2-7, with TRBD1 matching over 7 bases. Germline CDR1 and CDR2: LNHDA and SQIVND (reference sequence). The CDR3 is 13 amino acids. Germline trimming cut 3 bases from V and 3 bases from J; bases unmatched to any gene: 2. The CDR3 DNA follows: TGTGCCAGTAGTATGGACAGGAGCTACGAGCAGTACTTC. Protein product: CASSMDRSYEQYF.

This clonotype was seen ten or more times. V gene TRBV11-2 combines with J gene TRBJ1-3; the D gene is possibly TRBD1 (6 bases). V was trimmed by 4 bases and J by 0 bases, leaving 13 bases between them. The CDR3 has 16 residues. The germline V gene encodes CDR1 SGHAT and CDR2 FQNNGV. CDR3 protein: CASSSHRDNSGNTIYF. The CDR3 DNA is TGTGCCAGCAGCTCGCACCGGGACAACTCTGGAAACACCATATATTTT.

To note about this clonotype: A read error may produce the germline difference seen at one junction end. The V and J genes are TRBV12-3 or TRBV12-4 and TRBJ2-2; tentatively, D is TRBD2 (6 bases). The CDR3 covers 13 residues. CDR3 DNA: TGTGCCAGCAGTTTTGGGGGGACCGGGAAGCTGTTTTTT. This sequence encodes CASSFGGTGKLFF.

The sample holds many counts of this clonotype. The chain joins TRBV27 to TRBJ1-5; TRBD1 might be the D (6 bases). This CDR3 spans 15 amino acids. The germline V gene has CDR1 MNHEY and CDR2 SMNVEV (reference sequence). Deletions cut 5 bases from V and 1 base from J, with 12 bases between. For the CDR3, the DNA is TGTGCCAGCAGTGATGCCAGGGGAAGCAATCAGCCCCAGCATTTT. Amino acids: CASSDARGSNQPQHF.

The CDR3 nucleotides are TGCGCCAGCAGCGAGCCCAGATGGTCTGGGGCCAACGTCCTGACTTTC. It yields the protein CASSEPRWSGANVLTF. The chain employs TRBV5-1 and TRBJ2-6; no definite D call. The CDR3 is made up of 16 amino acids. V lost 4 bases and J lost 1, with 12 bases in between. Per the germline V gene, CDR1 is SGHRS and CDR2 is YFSETQ.

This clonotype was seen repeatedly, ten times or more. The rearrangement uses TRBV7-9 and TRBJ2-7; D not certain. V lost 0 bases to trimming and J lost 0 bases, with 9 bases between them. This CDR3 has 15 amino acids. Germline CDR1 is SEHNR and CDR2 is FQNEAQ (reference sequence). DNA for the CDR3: TGTGCCAGCAGCTTAGCCGGCAGGACCTCCTACGAGCAGTACTTC. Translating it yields CASSLAGRTSYEQYF.

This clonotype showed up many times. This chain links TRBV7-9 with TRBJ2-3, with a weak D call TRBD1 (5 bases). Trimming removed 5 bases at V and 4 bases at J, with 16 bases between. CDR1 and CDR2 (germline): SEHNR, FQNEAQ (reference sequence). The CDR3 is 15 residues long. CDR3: CASSPRSSGPDTQYF. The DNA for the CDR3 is TGTGCCAGCAGCCCAAGGTCTTCAGGGCCAGATACGCAGTATTTT.

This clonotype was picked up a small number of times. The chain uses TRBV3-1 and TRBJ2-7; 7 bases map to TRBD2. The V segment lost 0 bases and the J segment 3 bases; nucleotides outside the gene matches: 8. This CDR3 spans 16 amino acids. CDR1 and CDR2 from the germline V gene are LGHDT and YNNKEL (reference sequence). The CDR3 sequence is CASSQDSGLGVYEQYF. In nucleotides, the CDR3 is TGTGCCAGCAGCCAAGATAGCGGACTAGGGGTCTACGAGCAGTACTTC.

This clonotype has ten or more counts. In DNA, the CDR3 is TGTGCCAGCAGCTCCCTTCCCGGGACAGACTATGGCTACACCTTC. Protein product: CASSSLPGTDYGYTF. The gene calls are TRBV7-9 and TRBJ1-2, with TRBD1 matching over 7 bases. Germline V gives CDR1 SEHNR, CDR2 FQNEAQ (reference sequence). V lost 4 bases, J lost 3 bases, and 8 bases stayed unmatched. This CDR3 is built from 15 residues.

This chain's CDR3 is CATSRETGVLYGYTF. CDR3 sequence (DNA): TGTGCCACCAGCAGAGAGACAGGGGTATTATATGGCTACACCTTC. The V gene is TRBV15, the J gene TRBJ1-2; 8 bases line up with TRBD1. The CDR3 covers 15 residues. Unmatched junction bases numbered 5, after V lost 0 bases and J lost 5 bases. Germline CDR1 reads LNHNV; CDR2 reads YYDKDF (reference sequence).

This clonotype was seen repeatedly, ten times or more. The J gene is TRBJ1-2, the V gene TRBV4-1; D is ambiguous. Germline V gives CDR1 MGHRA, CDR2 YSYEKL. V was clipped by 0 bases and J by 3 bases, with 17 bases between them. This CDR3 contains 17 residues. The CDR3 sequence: CASSQENFFGKDYGYTF. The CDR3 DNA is TGCGCCAGCAGCCAAGAGAATTTCTTTGGAAAGGACTATGGCTACACCTTC.

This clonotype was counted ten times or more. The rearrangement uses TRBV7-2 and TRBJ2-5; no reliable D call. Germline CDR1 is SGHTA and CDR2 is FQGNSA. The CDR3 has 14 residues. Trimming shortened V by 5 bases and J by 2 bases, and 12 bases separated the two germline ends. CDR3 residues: CASSRPLRQETQYF. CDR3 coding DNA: TGTGCCAGCAGCCGTCCCTTAAGACAAGAGACCCAGTACTTC.